This T cell receptor (beta chain) was found in a study of blood T cells in healthy people across ages (dated by TCRdb to about 2015). For the wider study: Template switching captured roughly one uniquely barcoded TCR beta cDNA molecule per two T cells in model experiments. Using deep sequencing normalized with unique cDNA molecular identifiers, the study measured how TCR beta repertoire diversity changes with age. Four age groups were formed from the donors: young (average 16 years), middle-aged (approximately 40), aged (around 62) and long-lived (82). Donors of different ages were randomly distributed across sequencing lanes to avoid experimental bias. For two donors (one aged 18 to 29 and one aged 80 or older), the study analyzed two additional independent replicas of 1 million unique cDNA reads from the same blood draw. What the authors observed across the whole study: Estimates of total diversity based on one million sequenced T cells were considered lower bounds and underestimates. Compared with the aged group, the long-lived group had more naive CD4+ T cells, fewer expanded clones and increased TCR diversity, suggesting age selection. As age increased, observed TCR beta diversity per million T cells dropped in a roughly linear way, and a significant reduction was already evident by age 40. Since profiling was done on bulk unsorted PBMCs, naive and antigen-experienced compartments could not be conclusively compared. A strong correlation was found between observed TCR beta diversity and the percentage of naive T cells measured by flow cytometry. Donor CMV infection status was unknown, potentially confounding age-related changes in expanded clonotypes.

This clonotype occurred a few times. Its antigen target is currently unknown. The record has no base qualities; no much larger clone is one base away. From its cysteine to its phenylalanine, the CDR3 spans 15 amino acids. Left in the record is the CDR3 DNA by itself, 45 bases read in frame from the first base. According to the germline V gene, CDR1 reads MDHEN and CDR2 reads SYDVKM. V drops 6 bases and J drops 0 bases, leaving 9 bases in between. Donors were a few dozen systemically healthy Caucasian individuals from Russia aged 6 to 90 years. Each donor gave ten milliliters of peripheral blood, collected into EDTA-treated Vacutainer tubes. PBMCs were isolated by Ficoll-Paque density-gradient centrifugation, with at least 6.5 million obtained per sample. Trizol reagent was used to extract total RNA from PBMCs, with at least 6 micrograms per sample. The percentages of naive CD45RAhigh/CD27high T cells were determined by flow cytometry on a PBMC aliquot from every donor.

Receptor libraries were prepared by 5' RACE. Sequencing used an Illumina HiSeq 2500. The second PCR ran for roughly 7 to 11 cycles and used a J-beta primer mix along with a sample-barcoded 5' primer. A unique molecular identifier was introduced onto each TCR beta cDNA molecule by a template-switch 5' adaptor carrying 12 random nucleotides. Each sample yielded at least 3 million CDR3-containing paired-end reads. First-strand cDNA was synthesized from all RNA with the Mint cDNA synthesis kit, primed by a TRBC-specific oligonucleotide. Following uracil-DNA glycosylase treatment, all cDNA underwent a first 18-cycle PCR with the universal primers M1SS and BC2_uni_R. The paper's processing steps were these. Normalization of each sample was performed by random selection of 1 million high-quality reads, each carrying a distinct molecular identifier. Instead of being binned into consensus sequences, reads with shared molecular identifiers were discarded. MiTCR, set to a Q25 quality threshold and the strictest error-elimination algorithm, was used for CDR3 identification, clonotype clustering and error correction. A nonparametric unseen species model with Euler transformation was used to estimate a lower bound on total TCR beta diversity. Using fastp trimming at Q25 and MiXCR clonotype assembly, TCRdb reanalyzed the public sequencing data and kept in-frame beta chains. Each entry is one CDR3 protein sequence, shown with its most common DNA and genes. TCRdb's processing, not the authors', yielded these V and J calls. Recorded for this sample are roughly 2 million distinct CDR3 sequences; approximately 50% of them occurred a single time. The top ten clonotypes cover about 2.1% of the sample.

This sequence was found in a woman in her thirties or forties in good health. The sequenced material came from blood. The V and J segments used are TRBV28 and TRBJ2-6, with the D gene not confidently named. The encoded CDR3 is CASRPHASGANVLTF. The DNA sequence follows: TGTGCCAGCAGACCCCACGCCTCTGGGGCCAACGTCCTGACTTTC.